These 24 T cell receptor beta chains originate from one sample sequenced in a study of regulatory T cells in long-lasting Graves disease. iRepertoire HTBI primers and Arm-PCR of CDR3 regions built TCR beta libraries. One entry per CDR3 protein, called by TCRdb with MiXCR from the multiplex PCR reads. This sample carries some 600,000 distinct CDR3 sequences, about 16% of them seen once, and the ten largest clones take 9.5% to 15%. The time point: newly diagnosed GD, antithyroid drugs for less than 3 months. From RNA extracted from PBMCs, the TCR library was made. The same data also contributed to another study, on T cells in Graves' hyperthyroidism and ophthalmopathy.

The sample here was peripheral blood mononuclear cells (PBMCs), taken at new diagnosis, from a patient treated with antithyroid drugs. Receptors were obtained from a man aged 18 to 35 with Graves disease.

This clonotype was detected many times. The chain carries TRBV15 and TRBJ1-5, with 7 bases identical to TRBD1. This CDR3 contains 19 residues. V trimming: 2 bases; J trimming: 5 bases; junction bases outside the gene matches: 18. Looked up from germline, CDR1 is LNHNV and CDR2 is YYDKDF (reference sequence). Here the CDR3 reads CATSRLADRRTGDYQPQHF. In nucleotides, the CDR3 is TGTGCCACCAGCAGATTGGCGGACAGGCGTACTGGGGATTATCAGCCCCAGCATTTT.

In its sample, this clonotype was seen a few times. The J gene is TRBJ1-2, the V gene TRBV6-1; D remains ambiguous. V lost 7 bases to trimming and J lost 4 bases, with 19 bases between them. Germline V gene lookup returns CDR1 MNHNS and CDR2 SASEGT. The CDR3 spans 15 residues. The CDR3 nucleotides read TGTGCCAGCACCCACCGGCACGGATCAAGCTATGGCTACACCTTC. Its translation: CASTHRHGSSYGYTF.

Only a few counts were recorded for this clonotype. This chain links TRBV5-5 with TRBJ1-3, with a weak D call TRBD1 (5 bases). In germline, CDR1 is SGHKS, CDR2 YYEKEE (reference sequence). V was cut by 0 bases and J by 3 bases, with 7 bases left in between. The CDR3 is 14 amino acids. CDR3 coding DNA: TGTGCCAGCAGCTTGGGGGGCCGTGGAAACACCATATATTTT. It translates to CASSLGGRGNTIYF.

This clonotype was seen only a few times. Germline and junction disagree at one end, which may indicate a read error. The rearrangement links TRBV2 to TRBJ2-1, with a tentative D call TRBD1 (6 bases). The length of the CDR3 is 13 residues. Germline V gives CDR1 SNHLY, CDR2 FYNNEI. The CDR3 spells CASSERWDNEQFF. CDR3 DNA sequence: TGTGCCAGCAGTGAAAGGTGGGACAACGAGCAGTTCTTC.

The table lists this clonotype with a few counts. V and J are TRBV5-1 and TRBJ1-6; tentatively, D is TRBD1 (6 bases). CDR3 size: 15 residues. Germline lookup yields CDR1 SGHRS and CDR2 YFSETQ. Trimming removed 4 bases at V and 4 bases at J, with 12 bases between. As DNA, the CDR3 is TGCGCCAGCAGCGGGGGGCTCGAATATAATTCACCCCTCCACTTT. Translating gives CASSGGLEYNSPLHF.

A few counts support this clonotype. The DNA for the CDR3 is TGTGCCAGCAGCTTAGAGGAAGCGGGGCCCCAGCATTTT. It encodes CASSLEEAGPQHF. V gene TRBV7-2 combines with J gene TRBJ1-5; D not certain. Trimming shortened V by 1 base and J by 9 bases, and 10 bases separated the two germline ends. Germline V gives CDR1 SGHTA, CDR2 FQGNSA. The CDR3 loop spans 13 amino acids.

This clonotype was seen many times. The chain joins TRBV12-3 or TRBV12-4 to TRBJ2-5; D uncertain. Trimming pared 1 base from V and 5 bases from J, leaving 5 bases between. The CDR3 runs to 12 residues. The CDR3 spells CASSLVAETQYF. CDR3 bases: TGTGCCAGCAGTTTAGTGGCGGAGACCCAGTACTTC.

The CDR3 DNA is TGTGCCACCAGTGACGCCCTAAATCAAAACATTCAGTACTTC. Amino acids: CATSDALNQNIQYF. The chain links TRBV24-1 to TRBJ2-4, with unresolved D. The germline V and J ends were trimmed by 4 bases and 5 bases, with 11 bases remaining between them. Germline V gene lookup returns CDR1 KGHDR and CDR2 SFDVKD. The CDR3 is made up of 14 amino acids.

The chain employs TRBV7-2 and TRBJ1-4, with D tentatively TRBD1 (6 bases). With 2 bases removed from V and 0 bases from J, the gap between germline ends came to 19 bases. The CDR3 length is 19 residues. Germline CDR1 SGHTA, CDR2 FQGNSA. CDR3 DNA: TGTGCCAGCAGCTTATGGTTCGGCGGCAGGGGACCAACTAATGAAAAACTGTTTTTT. Its translation: CASSLWFGGRGPTNEKLFF.

This chain links TRBV27 with TRBJ1-4, with D maybe TRBD1 (6 bases). The CDR3 covers 14 residues. Per the germline V gene, CDR1 is MNHEY and CDR2 is SMNVEV (reference sequence). Trimming stripped 6 bases from V and 7 bases from J, with 15 bases between. This CDR3 reads CASRLQGRSEKLFF. For the CDR3, the DNA is TGTGCCAGCAGATTACAGGGTAGGAGTGAAAAACTGTTTTTT.

This clonotype occurred many times. The CDR3: CSAREFGGAGAFF. The CDR3 nucleotides read TGCAGTGCCCGAGAATTCGGGGGCGCAGGGGCTTTCTTT. The rearrangement uses TRBV20-1 and TRBJ1-1, with TRBD1 as a possible D gene (6 bases). Trimming pared 6 bases from V and 11 bases from J, leaving 22 bases between. Germline CDR1 is DFQATT and CDR2 is SNEGSKA (reference sequence). The CDR3 is made up of 13 amino acids.

The genes are TRBV12-5 and TRBJ2-3; no reliable D call. With 11 bases removed from V and 4 bases from J, the gap between germline ends came to 16 bases. The germline V gene encodes CDR1 LGHNT and CDR2 FRNRAP. The CDR3 extends over 13 amino acids. Here the CDR3 reads CAERKADADTQYF. In DNA, the CDR3 is TGTGCTGAAAGGAAGGCTGATGCAGATACGCAGTATTTT. The variable domain in full, with the rest retrieved from reference TRBV12-5 and TRBJ2-3, is DARVTQTPRHKVTEMGQEVTMRCQPILGHNTVFWYRQTMMQGLELLAYFRNRAPLDDSGMPKDRFSAEMPDATLATLKIQPSEPRDSAVYFCAERKADADTQYFGPGTRLTVL.

The V gene is TRBV19, the J gene TRBJ2-1; 7 bases match TRBD1. Germline loops: CDR1 LNHDA, CDR2 SQIVND (reference sequence). V gave up 1 base and J gave up 4 bases; unmatched junction bases: 4. This CDR3 comprises 15 residues. The CDR3 DNA reads TGTGCCAGTAGTATAGCACCGGGACAGTACAATGAGCAGTTCTTC. It translates to CASSIAPGQYNEQFF.

This clonotype was observed at least ten times. The chain carries TRBV6-1 and TRBJ1-5, with TRBD1 matching 7 bases. The J segment lost 6 bases and the V segment lost 1 base, leaving 6 bases of the junction unmatched. Germline CDR1 is MNHNS and CDR2 is SASEGT. This CDR3 has 15 amino acids. DNA of the CDR3: TGTGCCAGCAGTGAAGGAGGACAGGCCAGTCAGCCCCAGCATTTT. It encodes CASSEGGQASQPQHF.

This clonotype was seen ten or more times. The gene calls are TRBV12-3 or TRBV12-4 and TRBJ2-1; D might be TRBD2 (5 bases). CDR3 length equals 13 residues. Trimming cost V 7 bases and J 10 bases, with 17 bases left between them. CDR3 nucleotide sequence: TGTGCCAGCACCCCGTTTGTGAGGGTGGAGCAGTTCTTC. Its protein is CASTPFVRVEQFF.

The chain is built from TRBV2 and TRBJ2-5; possibly TRBD2 for D (6 bases). V was shortened by 6 bases and J by 4 bases, with 24 bases between the two germline ends. CDR1 is SNHLY, CDR2 FYNNEI, per germline. This CDR3 has 17 amino acids. CDR3 region: CASSPARSGLITETQYF. In nucleotides, the CDR3 is TGTGCCAGCAGCCCCGCAAGATCCGGACTAATTACAGAGACCCAGTACTTC.

With respect to this clonotype: One end of the junction does not line up with germline, which may come from a read error. This sequence joins TRBV14 and TRBJ2-6, with unresolved D. Germline CDR1 SGHDN, CDR2 FVKESK. This CDR3 contains 17 residues. The CDR3 region has the DNA TGTGCCGGCAGCCGGCTTGATGGGGATTACGGGGCCAACGTCCTGACTTTC. This translates into CAGSRLDGDYGANVLTF.

As regards this clonotype: With a much larger clone just one base away, this may be a read error. The V and J genes are TRBV15 and TRBJ2-3, with D maybe TRBD1 (6 bases). The germline V gene has CDR1 LNHNV and CDR2 YYDKDF (reference sequence). The CDR3 is 16 amino acids. The CDR3 is CTTSRDWAGGTDTQYF. DNA for the CDR3: TGTACCACCAGCAGAGATTGGGCAGGGGGCACAGATACGCAGTATTTT. The full variable domain, its missing parts supplied by reference TRBV15 and TRBJ2-3, is DAMVIQNPRYQVTQFGKPVTLSCSQTLNHNVMYWYQQKSSQAPKLLFHYYDKDFNNEADTPDNFQSRRPNTSFCFLDIRSPGLGDTAMYLCTTSRDWAGGTDTQYFGPGTRLTVL.

This clonotype came up many times. The chain links TRBV27 to TRBJ2-1; maybe TRBD2 (7 bases). CDR3 length: 16 amino acids. CDR1 is MNHEY and CDR2 is SMNVEV in the germline V gene (reference sequence). V was cut by 8 bases and J by 8 bases, with 25 bases left in between. In DNA form, the CDR3 reads TGTGCCAGCTCTTCGATTGGGGGGGCGATTCGGTATGAGCAGTTCTTC. Translating gives CASSSIGGAIRYEQFF.

This clonotype was seen once. This sequence joins TRBV4-1 and TRBJ2-1; 10 bases are shared with TRBD2. Germline CDR1 is MGHRA and CDR2 is YSYEKL. Trimming at V came to 1 base and at J to 4 bases, leaving 7 bases not matched to a gene. The CDR3 is 17 residues long. The CDR3 nucleotides read TGCGCCAGCAGCCAAGTTCGGACTAGCGGAGATTACAATGAGCAGTTCTTC. Its translation is CASSQVRTSGDYNEQFF.

The rearrangement uses TRBV3-1 and TRBJ2-5; D might be TRBD1 or TRBD2, each matching 5 bases. V lost 4 bases to trimming and J lost 0 bases, with 18 bases between them. Per germline, CDR1 LGHDT and CDR2 YNNKEL (reference sequence). The CDR3 loop spans 17 amino acids. In nucleotides, the CDR3 is TGTGCCAGCAGCCCTAGGGTCGGGGCAGGATACCAAGAGACCCAGTACTTC. Protein product: CASSPRVGAGYQETQYF.

This clonotype has ten or more counts. The chain has TRBV12-3 or TRBV12-4 and TRBJ1-5; D is unclear. Trimming pared 2 bases from V and 0 bases from J, leaving 8 bases between. The CDR3 length is 15 residues. The CDR3 loop is CASSLSENSNQPQHF. The DNA for the CDR3 is TGTGCCAGCAGTTTAAGCGAAAATAGCAATCAGCCCCAGCATTTT.

This clonotype has a count of ten or more. The V call is TRBV28, the J call TRBJ2-7; no definite D call. The CDR3 consists of 11 residues. CDR1 MDHEN and CDR2 SYDVKM come from the germline V gene. Trimming cost V 4 bases and J 5 bases, with 6 bases left between them. This CDR3 reads CASSSGNEQYF. The CDR3 DNA follows: TGTGCCAGCAGTTCTGGGAACGAGCAGTACTTC.

The chain couples TRBV5-1 to TRBJ1-4; no firm D call. This CDR3 is 14 amino acids long. The V and J ends lost 4 bases and 5 bases respectively, with 12 bases between them. CDR1 and CDR2 from the germline V gene are SGHRS and YFSETQ. In DNA form, the CDR3 reads TGCGCCAGCAGCGCGGGTCGGGGAAATGAAAAACTGTTTTTT. This encodes CASSAGRGNEKLFF.